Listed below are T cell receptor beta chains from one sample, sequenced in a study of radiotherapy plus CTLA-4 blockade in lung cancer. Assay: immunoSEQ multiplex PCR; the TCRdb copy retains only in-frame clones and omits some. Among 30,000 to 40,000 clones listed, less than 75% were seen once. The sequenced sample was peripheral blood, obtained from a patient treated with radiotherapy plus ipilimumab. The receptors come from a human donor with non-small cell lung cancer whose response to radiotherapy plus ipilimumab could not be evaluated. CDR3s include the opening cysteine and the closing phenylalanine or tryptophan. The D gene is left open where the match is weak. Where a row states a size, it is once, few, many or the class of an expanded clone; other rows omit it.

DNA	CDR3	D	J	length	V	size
TGTGCCAGCAGCACAACCGGGACTAGCGGGAGGAAGCAGTACTTC	CASSTTGTSGRKQYF	TRBD2	TRBJ2-7	15	TRBV7-2	-
TGTGCCAGCAGTGAACTGAACAGGGTTTATACTGAAGCTTTCTTT	CASSELNRVYTEAFF	-	TRBJ1-1	15	TRBV2	-
TGTGCCAGCAGAGCGGGAGCTGGTTACGAGCAGTACTTC	CASRAGAGYEQYF	TRBD2	TRBJ2-7	13	TRBV7-2	-
TGTGCCAGCAGATTTTCCCAGGGTGGGTTGACTGAAGCTTTCTTT	CASRFSQGGLTEAFF	-	TRBJ1-1	15	TRBV6-6	-
TGTGCCAGCACCGGCGGGTCTGGAAACACCATATATTTT	CASTGGSGNTIYF	-	TRBJ1-3	13	TRBV6-5	-
TGTGCCAGCAGCCAAGGGACGTCTAGCGGGAGAACAGATACGCAGTATTTT	CASSQGTSSGRTDTQYF	TRBD2	TRBJ2-3	17	TRBV4-2	-
TGTGCCAGCAGTTCTACGGGACAGGCCTATGGCTACACCTTC	CASSSTGQAYGYTF	TRBD1	TRBJ1-2	14	TRBV6-5	-
TGTGCCAGCAGCCAAGATTACGCTACTAGTGGCGAGCAGTACTTC	CASSQDYATSGEQYF	-	TRBJ2-7	15	TRBV14	-
TGCAGCGCCGCCTCGACGGGAGGGCTACGGAATGAGCAGTTCTTC	CSAASTGGLRNEQFF	TRBD2	TRBJ2-1	15	TRBV29-1	-
TGTGCCAGCAGCTTACAGACCGGGACAGCGAACACTGAAGCTTTCTTT	CASSLQTGTANTEAFF	TRBD1	TRBJ1-1	16	TRBV7-2	few
TGTGCCAGCAGTAAGGACTATACCAAAAACATTCAGTACTTC	CASSKDYTKNIQYF	-	TRBJ2-4	14	TRBV6-5	-
TGTGCCAGCAGTACGCGACAGGGGGAAGAGACCCAGTACTTC	CASSTRQGEETQYF	TRBD1	TRBJ2-5	14	TRBV27	-
TGCAGTGCTTATAGATCGGATGAGCAGTTCTTC	CSAYRSDEQFF	-	TRBJ2-1	11	TRBV20-1	once
TGTGCCAGCAGCTTCGGACAGGGGTTTCGCCAGCCCCAGCATTTT	CASSFGQGFRQPQHF	TRBD1	TRBJ1-5	15	TRBV5-8	-
TGTGCCAGCAGCCCAAACTCCGACAGGGGCCTGTACCAAGAGACCCAGTACTTC	CASSPNSDRGLYQETQYF	TRBD1	TRBJ2-5	18	TRBV7-9	once
TGTGCCAGCAGCTGGGGGACTAGCGGAGCTAGCACAGATACGCAGTATTTT	CASSWGTSGASTDTQYF	TRBD2	TRBJ2-3	17	TRBV5-6	-
TGCGCCAGCAGTGAGTCAAGGGCAGGGTGGAGCAATCAGCCCCAGCATTTT	CASSESRAGWSNQPQHF	-	TRBJ1-5	17	TRBV10-2	-
TGTGCCAGCAGTTATCTCGGGGGGCGCACTGAAGCTTTCTTT	CASSYLGGRTEAFF	-	TRBJ1-1	14	TRBV27	-
TGCGCCAGCAGCCCGGGACAGGAGAGGAACACTGAAGCTTTCTTT	CASSPGQERNTEAFF	TRBD1	TRBJ1-1	15	TRBV5-1	few
TGTGCCAGCAGTTTAGGGGTCCGGCGGGATCAGCCCCAGCATTTT	CASSLGVRRDQPQHF	-	TRBJ1-5	15	TRBV28	-
TGTGCCAGCAGCTATAGCGGGGGGGAAGAGACCCAGTACTTC	CASSYSGGEETQYF	TRBD2	TRBJ2-5	14	TRBV5-4	-
TGTGCCAGCAGCGTAGGGGGGGAGACTAATGAAAAACTGTTTTTT	CASSVGGETNEKLFF	-	TRBJ1-4	15	TRBV9	-
TGTGCCAGCAGTTTTGACAGTTACACTGAAGCTTTCTTT	CASSFDSYTEAFF	-	TRBJ1-1	13	TRBV7-9	-
TGCGCCAGCAGCCAAGCAGACAGGGTCGGCTATGGCTACACCTTC	CASSQADRVGYGYTF	TRBD1	TRBJ1-2	15	TRBV4-3	-
TGTGCCAGCAGCCTACCAGGGGTGGGTTATGGCTACACCTTC	CASSLPGVGYGYTF	-	TRBJ1-2	14	TRBV5-6	-
TGCAGCGTTGCGGCCGGGACAGGAGAACGAGATACGCAGTATTTT	CSVAAGTGERDTQYF	TRBD1	TRBJ2-3	15	TRBV29-1	once
TGTGCCAGCAGTTACTCGTACAGGCGGAGTGGCTACACCTTC	CASSYSYRRSGYTF	-	TRBJ1-2	14	TRBV6-6	-
TGTGCCGCTCGGCGGGGGGCAGGGGTTTACAATGAGCAGTTCTTC	CAARRGAGVYNEQFF	TRBD2	TRBJ2-1	15	TRBV27	few
TGCGCCAGCAGCGGACAGGGGCAGAGTTCACCCCTCCACTTT	CASSGQGQSSPLHF	TRBD1	TRBJ1-6	14	TRBV10-2	-
TGTGCCAGAAGCTACTCTCAGCGGGAGGGTCCTGATACGCAGTATTTT	CARSYSQREGPDTQYF	TRBD2	TRBJ2-3	16	TRBV5-3	few
TGTGCCAGCAGCCTGAGACTAGCGGGAGCCCCCTCCTACAATGAGCAGTTCTTC	CASSLRLAGAPSYNEQFF	TRBD2	TRBJ2-1	18	TRBV7-2	-
TGTGCCAGCAGCCTGGACAGAGAGCAGTTCTTC	CASSLDREQFF	-	TRBJ2-1	11	TRBV11-2	-
TGTGCCAGCTCACCACGACCCCCAGGGCAGGCACCCCGCGACGAGCAGTACTTC	CASSPRPPGQAPRDEQYF	-	TRBJ2-7	18	TRBV18	-
TGTGCCAGCAGCTCAACTTACACCGGGGAGCTGTTTTTT	CASSSTYTGELFF	-	TRBJ2-2	13	TRBV7-9	-
TGTGCCAGCAGTTCCCCATCGGACTATGGCTACACCTTC	CASSSPSDYGYTF	-	TRBJ1-2	13	TRBV28	-
TGTGCCAGCAGGACCCTAGCGGGAGGATTGGATACGCAGTATTTT	CASRTLAGGLDTQYF	TRBD2	TRBJ2-3	15	TRBV6-5	-
TGTGCCAGCGCCGGACAACCTAGCTATGGCTACACCTTC	CASAGQPSYGYTF	-	TRBJ1-2	13	TRBV7-6	-
TGTGCCAGCGCTTTAGCGGGTACCTCCTACAATGAGCAGTTCTTC	CASALAGTSYNEQFF	TRBD2	TRBJ2-1	15	TRBV2	-
TGTGCCAGCAGCTTGGTGGCTAGCGGGAGGGGCCTCGAGCAGTACTTC	CASSLVASGRGLEQYF	TRBD2	TRBJ2-7	16	TRBV5-4	-
TGTGCCAGCAGCCGTACTAGCGGGACCTTAAACACCGGGGAGCTGTTTTTT	CASSRTSGTLNTGELFF	TRBD2	TRBJ2-2	17	TRBV5-5	few
TGTGCCAGCAGTTACCGCTCAGGGGAAGATTATGGCTACACCTTC	CASSYRSGEDYGYTF	-	TRBJ1-2	15	TRBV6-5	-
TGTGCCAGCAGCTTGGTACGTTCGACAGGACAAGAGACCCAGTACTTC	CASSLVRSTGQETQYF	-	TRBJ2-5	16	TRBV5-8	-
TGTGCCGCCCCCGGGCGGGAGGCCCACGAGCAGTACTTC	CAAPGREAHEQYF	-	TRBJ2-7	13	TRBV21-1	-
TGTGCCAGCAGGGTAGGGGGCTCTGGGGCCAACGTCCTGACTTTC	CASRVGGSGANVLTF	-	TRBJ2-6	15	TRBV6-1	-
TGTGCCAGCAGCTCAGCGGGAGCTGAGACCGGGGAGCTGTTTTTT	CASSSAGAETGELFF	TRBD2	TRBJ2-2	15	TRBV11-3	-
TGTGCCAGCAGTTTAAGGCTAGCGAGTACAGATACGCAGTATTTT	CASSLRLASTDTQYF	-	TRBJ2-3	15	TRBV28	-